The 4 T cell receptor beta chains below were found in one sample sequenced in a study of blood T cell repertoires in COVID-19. This table comes from immunoSEQ multiplex PCR, and its TCRdb copy is limited to in-frame clones, with some not included. The sample carries roughly 50,000 clones, 70% to 90% recorded once. Specimen: peripheral blood. These receptors originate from an elderly woman with COVID-19, enrolled during active disease.

The chain employs TRBV7-8 and TRBJ1-5, with D unresolved. Germline V gives CDR1 SGHVS, CDR2 FQNEAQ. V was trimmed by 2 bases and J by 0 bases, leaving 14 bases between them. This CDR3 is 17 amino acids long. In DNA, the CDR3 is TGTGCCAGCAGCTTACTGAGCTGGACTGATAGCAATCAGCCCCAGCATTTT. This translates into CASSLLSWTDSNQPQHF.

The genes are TRBV5-6 and TRBJ2-1; 10 nucleotides align to TRBD2. The CDR3 has 15 amino acids. Germline V gives CDR1 SGHDT, CDR2 YYEEEE. J gave up 10 bases and V 6 bases, and 13 bases lay outside the gene matches. The CDR3 sequence: CASIPGLAGAYEQFF. Written as DNA, the CDR3 is TGTGCCAGCATCCCAGGGCTAGCGGGAGCATACGAGCAGTTCTTC.

This chain connects TRBV19 to TRBJ1-1; D is undetermined. The V and J ends lost 0 bases and 0 bases respectively, with 11 bases between them. Per germline, CDR1 LNHDA and CDR2 SQIVND (reference sequence). CDR3 size: 16 residues. The CDR3 DNA sequence: TGTGCCAGTAGTATAGACCCGAGAGAATTGAACACTGAAGCTTTCTTT. Its protein is CASSIDPRELNTEAFF.

This clone was picked up a small number of times. This chain uses TRBV29-1 with TRBJ2-3; 11 positions match TRBD2. The CDR3 extends over 17 amino acids. Germline loops: CDR1 SQVTM, CDR2 ANQGSEA. V lost 0 bases and J lost 3; bases outside the gene matches: 8. The CDR3 protein is CSVEDRNLAGGTDTQYF. In nucleotides, the CDR3 is TGCAGCGTTGAAGATCGGAATCTAGCGGGGGGAACAGATACGCAGTATTTT.